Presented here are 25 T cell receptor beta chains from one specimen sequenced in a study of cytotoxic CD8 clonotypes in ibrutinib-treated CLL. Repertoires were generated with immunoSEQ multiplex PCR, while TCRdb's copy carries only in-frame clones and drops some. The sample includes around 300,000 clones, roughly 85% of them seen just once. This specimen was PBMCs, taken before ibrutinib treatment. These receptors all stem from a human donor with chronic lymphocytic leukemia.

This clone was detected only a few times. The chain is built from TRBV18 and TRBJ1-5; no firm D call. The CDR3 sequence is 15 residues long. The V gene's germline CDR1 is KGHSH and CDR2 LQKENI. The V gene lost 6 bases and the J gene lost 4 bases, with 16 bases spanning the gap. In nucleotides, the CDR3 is TGTGCCAGCTCGTCCTCTCAAGGGAGAAATCAGCCCCAGCATTTT. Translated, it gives CASSSSQGRNQPQHF.

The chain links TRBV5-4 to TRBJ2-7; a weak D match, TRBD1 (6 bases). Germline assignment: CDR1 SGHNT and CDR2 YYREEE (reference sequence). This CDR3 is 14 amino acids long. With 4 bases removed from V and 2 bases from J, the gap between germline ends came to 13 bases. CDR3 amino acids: CASSPGVGTYEQYF. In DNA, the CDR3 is TGTGCCAGCAGCCCAGGGGTTGGGACCTACGAGCAGTACTTC.

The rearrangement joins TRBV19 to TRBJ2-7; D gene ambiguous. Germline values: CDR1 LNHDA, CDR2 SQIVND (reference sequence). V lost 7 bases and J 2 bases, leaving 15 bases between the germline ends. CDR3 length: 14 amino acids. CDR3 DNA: TGTGCCAGTAAGAAGGCCGTCCAAACCTACGAGCAGTACTTC. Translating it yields CASKKAVQTYEQYF.

DNA of the CDR3: TGTGCCACCAGACCCCAATACAGGGGTTACGAGCAGTACTTC. Translated: CATRPQYRGYEQYF. This rearrangement joins TRBV15 to TRBJ2-7; 7 bases match TRBD1. The germline CDR1 and CDR2 sequences are LNHNV and YYDKDF (reference sequence). The CDR3 is 14 residues long. Trimming removed 6 bases from V and 4 bases from J; junction bases left unmatched: 9.

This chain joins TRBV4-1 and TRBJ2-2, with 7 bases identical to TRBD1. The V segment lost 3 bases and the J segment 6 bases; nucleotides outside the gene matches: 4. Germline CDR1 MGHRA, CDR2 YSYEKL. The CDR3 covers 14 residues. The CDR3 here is CASSHGQAPGELFF. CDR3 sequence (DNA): TGCGCCAGCAGCCACGGACAGGCCCCCGGGGAGCTGTTTTTT.

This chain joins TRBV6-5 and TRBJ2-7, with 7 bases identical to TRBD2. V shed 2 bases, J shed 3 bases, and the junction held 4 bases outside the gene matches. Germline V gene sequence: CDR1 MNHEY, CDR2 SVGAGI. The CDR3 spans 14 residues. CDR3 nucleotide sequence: TGTGCCAGCAGTTACGGGACTAATGTCTACGAGCAGTACTTC. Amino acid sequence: CASSYGTNVYEQYF.

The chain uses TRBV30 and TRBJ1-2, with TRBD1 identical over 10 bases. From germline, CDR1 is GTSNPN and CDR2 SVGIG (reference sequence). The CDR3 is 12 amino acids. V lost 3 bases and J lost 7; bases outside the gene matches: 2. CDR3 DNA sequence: TGTGCCTGGAGGACAGGGGGCGGTGGCTACACCTTC. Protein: CAWRTGGGGYTF.

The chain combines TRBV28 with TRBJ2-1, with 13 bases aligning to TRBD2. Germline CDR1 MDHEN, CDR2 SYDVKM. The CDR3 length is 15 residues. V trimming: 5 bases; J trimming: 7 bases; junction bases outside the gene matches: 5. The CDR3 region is CASSPRTSGSNEQFF. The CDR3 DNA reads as TGTGCCAGCAGTCCCAGGACTAGCGGGAGTAATGAGCAGTTCTTC. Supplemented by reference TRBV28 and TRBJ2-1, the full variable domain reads DVKVTQSSRYLVKRTGEKVFLECVQDMDHENMFWYRQDPGLGLRLIYFSYDVKMKEKGDIPEGYSVSREKKERFSLILESASTNQTSMYLCASSPRTSGSNEQFFGPGTRLTVL.

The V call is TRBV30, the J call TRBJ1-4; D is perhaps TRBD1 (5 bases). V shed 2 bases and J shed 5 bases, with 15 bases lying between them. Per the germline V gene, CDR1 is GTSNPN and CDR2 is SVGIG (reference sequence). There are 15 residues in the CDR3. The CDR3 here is CAWSWGSGLNEKLFF. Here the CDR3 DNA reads TGTGCCTGGAGTTGGGGGAGCGGACTAAATGAAAAACTGTTTTTT.

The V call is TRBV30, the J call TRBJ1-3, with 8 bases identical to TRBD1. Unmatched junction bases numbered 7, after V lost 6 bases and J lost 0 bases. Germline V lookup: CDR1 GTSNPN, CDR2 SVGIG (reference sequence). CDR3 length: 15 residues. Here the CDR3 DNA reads TGTGCCTGCGGACAGGGAGTCATCTCTGGAAACACCATATATTTT. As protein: CACGQGVISGNTIYF. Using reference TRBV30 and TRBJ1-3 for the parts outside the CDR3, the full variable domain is SQTIHQWPATLVQPVGSPLSLECTVEGTSNPNLYWYRQAAGRGLQLLFYSVGIGQISSEVPQNLSASRPQDRQFILSSKKLLLSDSGFYLCACGQGVISGNTIYFGEGSWLTVV.

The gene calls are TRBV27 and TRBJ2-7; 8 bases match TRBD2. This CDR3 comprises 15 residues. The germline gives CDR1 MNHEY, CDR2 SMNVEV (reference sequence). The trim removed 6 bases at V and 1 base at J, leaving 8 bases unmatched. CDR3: CASRTGTRGSYEQYF. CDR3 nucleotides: TGTGCCAGCAGAACCGGGACTAGGGGATCCTACGAGCAGTACTTC.

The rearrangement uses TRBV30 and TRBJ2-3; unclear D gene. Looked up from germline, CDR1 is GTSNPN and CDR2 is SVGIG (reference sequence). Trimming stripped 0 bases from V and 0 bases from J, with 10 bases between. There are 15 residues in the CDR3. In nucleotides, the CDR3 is TGTGCCTGGAGTGTTGCCTTATCTAGCACAGATACGCAGTATTTT. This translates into CAWSVALSSTDTQYF.

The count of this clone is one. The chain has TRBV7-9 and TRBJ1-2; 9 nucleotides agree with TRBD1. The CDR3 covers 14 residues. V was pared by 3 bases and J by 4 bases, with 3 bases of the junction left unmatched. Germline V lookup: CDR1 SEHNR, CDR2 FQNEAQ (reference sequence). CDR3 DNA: TGTGCCAGCAGCTTCGGGACAGGGTTCTATGGCTACACCTTC. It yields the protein CASSFGTGFYGYTF.

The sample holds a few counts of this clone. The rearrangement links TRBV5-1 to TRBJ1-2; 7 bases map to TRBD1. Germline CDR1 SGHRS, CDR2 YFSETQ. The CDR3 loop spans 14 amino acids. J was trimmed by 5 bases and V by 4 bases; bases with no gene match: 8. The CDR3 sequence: CASSETGIDYGYTF. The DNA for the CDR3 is TGCGCCAGCAGCGAGACAGGGATAGATTATGGCTACACCTTC.

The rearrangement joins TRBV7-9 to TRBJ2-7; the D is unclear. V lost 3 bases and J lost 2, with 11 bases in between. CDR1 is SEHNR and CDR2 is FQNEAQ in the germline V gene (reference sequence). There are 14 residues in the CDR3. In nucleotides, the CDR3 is TGTGCCAGCAGCTTTGTTGAGGATACCTACGAGCAGTACTTC. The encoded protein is CASSFVEDTYEQYF. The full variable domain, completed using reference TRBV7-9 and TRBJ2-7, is DTGVSQNPRHKITKRGQNVTFRCDPISEHNRLYWYRQTLGQGPEFLTYFQNEAQLEKSRLLSDRFSAERPKGSFSTLEIQRTEQGDSAMYLCASSFVEDTYEQYFGPGTRLTVT.

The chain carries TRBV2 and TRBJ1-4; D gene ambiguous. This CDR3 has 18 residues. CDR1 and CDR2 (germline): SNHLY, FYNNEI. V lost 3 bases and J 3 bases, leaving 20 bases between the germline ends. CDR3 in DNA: TGTGCCAGCAGTGATAACATCGTAGTACACCGGGCTAATGAAAAACTGTTTTTT. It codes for CASSDNIVVHRANEKLFF.

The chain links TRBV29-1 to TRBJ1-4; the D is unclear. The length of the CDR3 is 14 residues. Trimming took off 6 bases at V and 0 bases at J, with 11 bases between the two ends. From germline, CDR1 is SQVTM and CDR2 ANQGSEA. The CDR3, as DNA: TGCAGCGTACAAGACATTGCAACTAATGAAAAACTGTTTTTT. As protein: CSVQDIATNEKLFF. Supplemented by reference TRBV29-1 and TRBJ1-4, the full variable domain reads SAVISQKPSRDICQRGTSLTIQCQVDSQVTMMFWYRQQPGQSLTLIATANQGSEATYESGFVIDKFPISRPNLTFSTLTVSNMSPEDSSIYLCSVQDIATNEKLFFGSGTQLSVL.

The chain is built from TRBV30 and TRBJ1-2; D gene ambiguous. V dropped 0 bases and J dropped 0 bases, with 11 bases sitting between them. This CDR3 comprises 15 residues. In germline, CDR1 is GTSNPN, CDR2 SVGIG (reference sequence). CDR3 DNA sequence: TGTGCCTGGAGTGTATCGGCAGCCTCTAACTATGGCTACACCTTC. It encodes CAWSVSAASNYGYTF.

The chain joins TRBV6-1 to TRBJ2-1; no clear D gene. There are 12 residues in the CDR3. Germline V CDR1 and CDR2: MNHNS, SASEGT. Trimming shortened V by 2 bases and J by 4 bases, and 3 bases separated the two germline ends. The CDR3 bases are TGTGCCAGCAGTGAACCATACAATGAGCAGTTCTTC. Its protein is CASSEPYNEQFF.

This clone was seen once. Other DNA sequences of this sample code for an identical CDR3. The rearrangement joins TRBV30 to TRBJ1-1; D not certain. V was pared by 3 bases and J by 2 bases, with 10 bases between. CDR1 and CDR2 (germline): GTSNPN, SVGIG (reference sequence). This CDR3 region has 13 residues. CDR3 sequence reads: CAWSVGLNTEAFF. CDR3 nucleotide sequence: TGTGCCTGGAGCGTCGGACTTAACACTGAAGCTTTCTTT. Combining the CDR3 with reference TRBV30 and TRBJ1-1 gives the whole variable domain SQTIHQWPATLVQPVGSPLSLECTVEGTSNPNLYWYRQAAGRGLQLLFYSVGIGQISSEVPQNLSASRPQDRQFILSSKKLLLSDSGFYLCAWSVGLNTEAFFGQGTRLTVV.

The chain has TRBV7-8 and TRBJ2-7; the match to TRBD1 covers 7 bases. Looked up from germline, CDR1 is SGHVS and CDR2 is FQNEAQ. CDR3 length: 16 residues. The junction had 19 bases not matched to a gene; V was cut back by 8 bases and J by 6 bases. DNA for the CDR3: TGTGCCAGCTTGACAGGGAGCTCTATCCCTGGGGGCGAGCAGTACTTC. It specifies CASLTGSSIPGGEQYF.

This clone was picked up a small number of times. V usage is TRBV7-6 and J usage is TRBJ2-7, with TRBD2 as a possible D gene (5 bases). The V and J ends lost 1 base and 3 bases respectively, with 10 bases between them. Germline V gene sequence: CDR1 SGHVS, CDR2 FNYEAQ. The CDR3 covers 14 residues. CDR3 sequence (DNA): TGTGCCAGCAGCTTAGTAGGCGGGTTCTACGAGCAGTACTTC. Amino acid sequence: CASSLVGGFYEQYF.

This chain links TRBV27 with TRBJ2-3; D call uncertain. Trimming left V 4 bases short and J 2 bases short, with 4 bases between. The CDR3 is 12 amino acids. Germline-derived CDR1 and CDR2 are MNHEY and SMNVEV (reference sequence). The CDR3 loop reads CASSSTTDTQYF. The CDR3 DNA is TGTGCCAGCAGTTCAACCACAGATACGCAGTATTTT.

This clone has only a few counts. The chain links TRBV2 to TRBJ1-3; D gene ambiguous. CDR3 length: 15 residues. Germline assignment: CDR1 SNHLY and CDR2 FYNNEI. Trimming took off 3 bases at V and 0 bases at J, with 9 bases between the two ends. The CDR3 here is CASSDAGYSGNTIYF. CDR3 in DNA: TGTGCCAGCAGTGATGCGGGATACTCTGGAAACACCATATATTTT.

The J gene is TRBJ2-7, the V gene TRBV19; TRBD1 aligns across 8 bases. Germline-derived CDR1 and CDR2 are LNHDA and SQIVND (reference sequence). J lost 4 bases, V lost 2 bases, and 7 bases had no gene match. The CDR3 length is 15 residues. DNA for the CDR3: TGTGCCAGTAGTATACTCGGACAGGGCGGGTACGAGCAGTACTTC. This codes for CASSILGQGGYEQYF. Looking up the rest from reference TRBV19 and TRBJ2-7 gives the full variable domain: DGGITQSPKYLFRKEGQNVTLSCEQNLNHDAMYWYRQDPGQGLRLIYYSQIVNDFQKGDIAEGYSVSREKKESFPLTVTSAQKNPTAFYLCASSILGQGGYEQYFGPGTRLTVT.